Presented here are 24 T cell receptor beta chains from one specimen sequenced in a study of cytomegalovirus exposure and HLA in healthy donors. The study ran its PCR with 60 Vbeta and 13 Jbeta primers. TCRdb's copy holds only in-frame clones and misses some; the assay was immunoSEQ multiplex PCR. The sample includes about 150,000 clones, 70% to 80% of them seen just once. Sequenced sample: PBMCs. These receptor sequences come from a man aged 25 to 40 in good health and CMV-seropositive.

The chain has TRBV19 and TRBJ2-3, with 8 bases fitting TRBD2. The CDR3 length is 16 residues. V trimming: 6 bases; J trimming: 6 bases; junction bases outside the gene matches: 14. Per the germline V gene, CDR1 is LNHDA and CDR2 is SQIVND (reference sequence). The CDR3 here is CASSRPAGGLPDTQYF. In nucleotides, the CDR3 is TGTGCCAGTAGCCGCCCGGCGGGAGGCCTCCCTGATACGCAGTATTTT.

This clone was found once. The chain links TRBV11-2 to TRBJ2-1; 8 bases map to TRBD2. The CDR3 extends over 15 amino acids. V shed 5 bases and J 10 bases; nucleotides not matched to a gene: 13. The germline gives CDR1 SGHAT, CDR2 FQNNGV. CDR3 amino acids: CASSPTSGVRGEQFF. The CDR3 DNA reads TGTGCCAGCAGCCCCACTAGCGGCGTCCGGGGAGAGCAGTTCTTC. Based on the CDR3 plus reference TRBV11-2 and TRBJ2-1, the full variable domain is EAGVAQSPRYKIIEKRQSVAFWCNPISGHATLYWYQQILGQGPKLLIQFQNNGVVDDSQLPKDRFSAERLKGVDSTLKIQPAKLEDSAVYLCASSPTSGVRGEQFFGPGTRLTVL.

The chain joins TRBV5-4 to TRBJ2-6, with 10 bases fitting TRBD1. CDR1 is SGHNT, CDR2 YYREEE, per germline (reference sequence). The CDR3 contains 18 residues. With V trimmed by 4 bases and J by 4 bases, 11 bases remained unmatched. CDR3 loop: CASSPDRGKSAGANVLTF. CDR3 coding DNA: TGTGCCAGCAGCCCGGACAGGGGGAAATCCGCCGGGGCCAACGTCCTGACTTTC.

The chain recombines TRBV18 with TRBJ2-7; D uncertain. Germline-derived CDR1 and CDR2 are KGHSH and LQKENI. V was cut by 5 bases and J by 3 bases, with 20 bases left in between. This CDR3 has 16 amino acids. The CDR3 spells CASSAPNPMGNYEQYF. CDR3 coding DNA: TGTGCCAGCTCAGCGCCGAACCCAATGGGCAACTACGAGCAGTACTTC. The full variable domain, in which reference TRBV18 and TRBJ2-7 provide the parts outside the CDR3, is NAGVMQNPRHLVRRRGQEARLRCSPMKGHSHVYWYRQLPEEGLKFMVYLQKENIIDESGMPKERFSAEFPKEGPSILRIQQVVRGDSAAYFCASSAPNPMGNYEQYFGPGTRLTVT.

This chain joins TRBV7-8 and TRBJ1-3, with 8 bases aligning to TRBD1. Germline CDR1 and CDR2: SGHVS and FQNEAQ. The CDR3 has 17 amino acids. The J segment lost 0 bases and the V segment lost 2 bases, leaving 6 bases of the junction unmatched. CDR3 nucleotide sequence: TGTGCCAGCAGCTTACGGACAGGGATCGACTCTGGAAACACCATATATTTT. Translated: CASSLRTGIDSGNTIYF.

V and J are TRBV29-1 and TRBJ2-3; D perhaps matches TRBD1 (6 bases). The CDR3 is made up of 14 amino acids. The ends were cut back, 7 bases at V and 1 base at J, with 15 bases in the middle. Looked up from germline, CDR1 is SQVTM and CDR2 is ANQGSEA. For the CDR3, the DNA is TGCAGCGCCGCCCGGCCAGGGGGCACAGATACGCAGTATTTT. This codes for CSAARPGGTDTQYF.

This rearrangement joins TRBV5-4 to TRBJ1-1; TRBD1 is a possible D gene (6 bases). V shed 3 bases and J shed 0 bases, with 12 bases lying between them. The CDR3 is made up of 15 amino acids. Germline V gives CDR1 SGHNT, CDR2 YYREEE (reference sequence). DNA for the CDR3: TGTGCCAGCAGCTCCTACAGGGTCATGAACACTGAAGCTTTCTTT. It specifies CASSSYRVMNTEAFF. Full variable domain (remainder filled in from reference TRBV5-4 and TRBJ1-1): ETGVTQSPTHLIKTRGQQVTLRCSSQSGHNTVSWYQQALGQGPQFIFQYYREEENGRGNFPPRFSGLQFPNYSSELNVNALELDDSALYLCASSSYRVMNTEAFFGQGTRLTVV.

CDR3 sequence: CASMNRGSYNSPLHF. The CDR3 bases are TGTGCCAGCATGAACAGGGGCTCCTATAATTCACCCCTCCACTTT. The genes are TRBV6-5 and TRBJ1-6; 7 bases line up with TRBD1. This CDR3 comprises 15 residues. Germline assignment: CDR1 MNHEY and CDR2 SVGAGI. V trimming: 7 bases; J trimming: 0 bases; junction bases outside the gene matches: 3.

The chain combines TRBV5-6 with TRBJ2-3, with a tentative D call TRBD2 (5 bases). The CDR3 length is 16 residues. V was pared by 2 bases and J by 5 bases, with 18 bases between. Germline values: CDR1 SGHDT, CDR2 YYEEEE. The CDR3 DNA follows: TGTGCCAGCAGCTTAATGGTGGCGGGCACCGGAGATACGCAGTATTTT. Amino acids: CASSLMVAGTGDTQYF.

V usage is TRBV7-9 and J usage is TRBJ2-7; D perhaps matches TRBD2 (6 bases). This CDR3 is built from 16 residues. Trimming left V 6 bases short and J 4 bases short, with 22 bases between. Germline V CDR1 and CDR2: SEHNR, FQNEAQ (reference sequence). The CDR3 here is CASSDPPGRELYEQYF. CDR3 nucleotides: TGTGCCAGCAGTGACCCACCGGGACGGGAGTTATACGAGCAGTACTTC.

This clone was seen once. The J gene is TRBJ2-7, the V gene TRBV7-6; 11 nucleotides line up with TRBD2. The ends lost 1 base at V and 5 bases at J; junction bases unmatched: 7. This CDR3 spans 16 amino acids. Per germline, CDR1 SGHVS and CDR2 FNYEAQ. CDR3 coding DNA: TGTGCCAGCAGCTTAGTAGCGGGAGGGCCACCCAACGAGCAGTACTTC. Amino acids: CASSLVAGGPPNEQYF.

The chain recombines TRBV5-4 with TRBJ2-1; 7 bases are shared with TRBD1. The CDR3 covers 15 residues. V was clipped by 5 bases and J by 4 bases; unmatched bases: 9. Germline CDR1 is SGHNT and CDR2 is YYREEE (reference sequence). The CDR3, as DNA: TGTGCCAGCAGTCCGAGAGGGGGCCAATACAATGAGCAGTTCTTC. Protein product: CASSPRGGQYNEQFF.

This chain joins TRBV11-2 and TRBJ2-7; 10 bases map to TRBD2. CDR1 SGHAT and CDR2 FQNNGV come from the germline V gene. This CDR3 is built from 16 residues. V shed 3 bases and J 0 bases; nucleotides not matched to a gene: 5. The CDR3 coding sequence is TGTGCCAGCAGCTTGGCTAGCGGGGGTTTCTCCTACGAGCAGTACTTC. Its translation: CASSLASGGFSYEQYF.

This clone was recorded a few times. The chain carries TRBV30 and TRBJ1-6; 8 bases match TRBD1. This CDR3 has 15 amino acids. V lost 0 bases, J lost 9 bases, and 7 bases stayed unmatched. The germline V gene has CDR1 GTSNPN and CDR2 SVGIG (reference sequence). Here the CDR3 DNA reads TGTGCCTGGAGTGTAATCGGACAGGGAAGTTCACCCCTCCACTTT. This translates into CAWSVIGQGSSPLHF. The entire variable domain, with the rest obtained from reference TRBV30 and TRBJ1-6, is as follows: SQTIHQWPATLVQPVGSPLSLECTVEGTSNPNLYWYRQAAGRGLQLLFYSVGIGQISSEVPQNLSASRPQDRQFILSSKKLLLSDSGFYLCAWSVIGQGSSPLHFGNGTRLTVT.

The chain joins TRBV7-9 to TRBJ1-1; 9 bases match TRBD1. V dropped 4 bases and J dropped 6; count of bases not matched to a gene: 6. This CDR3 is built from 14 residues. Germline lookup yields CDR1 SEHNR and CDR2 FQNEAQ (reference sequence). Here the CDR3 reads CASSWDRVKAEAFF. The CDR3 DNA is TGTGCCAGCAGCTGGGACAGGGTAAAGGCTGAAGCTTTCTTT.

The chain is built from TRBV6-1 and TRBJ1-2; D is unclear. The CDR3 covers 15 residues. Germline CDR1 MNHNS, CDR2 SASEGT. Trimming pared 7 bases from V and 2 bases from J, leaving 17 bases between. The CDR3 is CASTLLWQTNYGYTF. The CDR3 DNA reads as TGTGCCAGCACCCTACTATGGCAGACCAACTATGGCTACACCTTC.

The rearrangement links TRBV7-2 to TRBJ2-5, with unresolved D. The end of the DNA fits TRBJ2-7 better, so the J call may be wrong. CDR1 and CDR2 (germline): SGHTA, FQGNSA. CDR3 length equals 13 residues. CDR3 protein: CASSPRGAYEQYF. DNA of the CDR3: TGTGCCAGCAGCCCCCGAGGAGCCTACGAGCAGTACTTC.

V usage is TRBV6-1 and J usage is TRBJ2-7; D is perhaps TRBD2 (6 bases). The CDR3 loop spans 15 amino acids. V was pared by 7 bases and J by 6 bases, with 22 bases between. Germline V CDR1 and CDR2: MNHNS, SASEGT. CDR3 sequence (DNA): TGTGCCAGCACCCCCGGAGGGACTCACGAGGGCGAGCAGTACTTC. This translates into CASTPGGTHEGEQYF.

This clone was seen just once. This chain links TRBV6-5 with TRBJ2-2, with 11 bases lining up with TRBD1. V shed 9 bases and J 7 bases; nucleotides not matched to a gene: 7. Germline V CDR1 and CDR2: MNHEY, SVGAGI. The CDR3 consists of 14 residues. CDR3 residues: CASRTGGDGGELFF. The DNA for the CDR3 is TGTGCCAGTAGGACAGGGGGCGATGGCGGGGAGCTGTTTTTT.

The table lists this clone with a few counts. The V and J genes are TRBV14 and TRBJ1-2; D uncertain. CDR1 is SGHDN, CDR2 FVKESK, per germline. The CDR3 consists of 13 residues. The ends were cut back, 4 bases at V and 3 bases at J, with 9 bases in the middle. The CDR3 nucleotides read TGTGCCAGCAGCCCGTCCCGGGACTATGGCTACACCTTC. This codes for CASSPSRDYGYTF. The whole variable domain, filled in from reference TRBV14 and TRBJ1-2, reads EAGVTQFPSHSVIEKGQTVTLRCDPISGHDNLYWYRRVMGKEIKFLLHFVKESKQDESGMPNNRFLAERTGGTYSTLKVQPAELEDSGVYFCASSPSRDYGYTFGSGTRLTVV.

The chain has TRBV6-1 and TRBJ2-1, with 10 bases aligning to TRBD2. The junction had 5 bases not matched to a gene; V was cut back by 7 bases and J by 2 bases. The CDR3 is made up of 15 amino acids. Per the germline V gene, CDR1 is MNHNS and CDR2 is SASEGT. The CDR3 is CASNLSGGPYNEQFF. The DNA for the CDR3 is TGTGCCAGCAACCTTAGCGGGGGGCCCTACAATGAGCAGTTCTTC.

To note about this clone: Relative to the germline gene, one junction end is altered; a read error may explain this. V usage is TRBV7-9 and J usage is TRBJ1-1; no definite D call. Germline loops: CDR1 SEHNR, CDR2 FQNEAQ (reference sequence). The CDR3 length is 11 residues. The CDR3 protein is CSSTSDTEAFF. CDR3 coding DNA: TGTTCCAGCACCTCGGACACTGAAGCTTTCTTT.

This chain links TRBV4-1 with TRBJ2-2; D gene uncertain. The CDR3 is 13 residues long. The germline V and J ends were trimmed by 1 base and 4 bases, with 4 bases remaining between them. Germline V gene lookup returns CDR1 MGHRA and CDR2 YSYEKL. The CDR3 loop is CASSQVSTGELFF. The CDR3 nucleotides are TGCGCCAGCAGCCAAGTATCCACCGGGGAGCTGTTTTTT.

The J gene is TRBJ2-2, the V gene TRBV5-1; 7 bases line up with TRBD2. This CDR3 is 15 amino acids long. CDR1 is SGHRS and CDR2 is YFSETQ in the germline V gene. Germline trimming cut 4 bases from V and 2 bases from J; bases unmatched to any gene: 5. Here the CDR3 reads CASSEGLLNTGELFF. The CDR3 nucleotides are TGCGCCAGCAGCGAGGGACTACTCAACACCGGGGAGCTGTTTTTT.